This section outlines one T cell receptor beta chain sequence together with its context. Antigen specificity is unknown. These data come from a study of cytomegalovirus exposure and HLA in healthy donors. This PCR relied on a set of 60 Vbeta primers and 13 Jbeta primers. Profiled with immunoSEQ multiplex PCR; TCRdb holds only in-frame clones, not every one. The sample includes approximately 110,000 clones, about 81% of them seen just once. Germline V gene data show CDR1 as MGHRA and CDR2 as YSYEKL. The CDR3 spans 13 residues. V shed 4 bases and J shed 7 bases, with 12 bases lying between them. Study-level findings and limits: Another analysis was done later, and it associated approximately 15,000 TCR beta sequences with HLA alleles at 0.05 false discovery rate. Earlier results showed most TCR beta V segments being productive about 87% or about 30% of the time.

This clonotype was sampled from a woman younger than 45 in good health and CMV-seronegative. The rearrangement joins TRBV4-1 to TRBJ2-3; D gene unclear. Sequenced sample: PBMCs. CDR3 sequence reads: CASSPGVWNTQYF. CDR3 nucleotides: TGCGCCAGCAGCCCTGGAGTTTGGAATACGCAGTATTTT.